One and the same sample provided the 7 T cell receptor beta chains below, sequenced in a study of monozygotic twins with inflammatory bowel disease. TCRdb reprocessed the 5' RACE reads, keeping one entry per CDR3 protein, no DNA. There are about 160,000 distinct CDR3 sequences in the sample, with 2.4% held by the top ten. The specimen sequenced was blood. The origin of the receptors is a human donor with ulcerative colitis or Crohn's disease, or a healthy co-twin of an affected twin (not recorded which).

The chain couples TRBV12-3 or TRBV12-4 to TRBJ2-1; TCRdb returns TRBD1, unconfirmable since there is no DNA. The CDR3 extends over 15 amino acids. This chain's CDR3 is CASSFRAGGPVEQFF.

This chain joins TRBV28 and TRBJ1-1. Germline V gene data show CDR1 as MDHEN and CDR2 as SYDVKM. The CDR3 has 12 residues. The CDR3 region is CASHGLGTEAFF.

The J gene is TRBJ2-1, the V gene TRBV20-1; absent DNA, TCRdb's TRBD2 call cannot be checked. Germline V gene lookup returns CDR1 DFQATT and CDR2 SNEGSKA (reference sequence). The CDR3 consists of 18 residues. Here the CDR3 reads CSARGLAGGESSYNEQFF.

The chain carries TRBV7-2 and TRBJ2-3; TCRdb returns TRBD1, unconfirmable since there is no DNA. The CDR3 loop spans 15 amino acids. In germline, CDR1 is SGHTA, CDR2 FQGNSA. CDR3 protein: CASSLRGQNTDTQYF.

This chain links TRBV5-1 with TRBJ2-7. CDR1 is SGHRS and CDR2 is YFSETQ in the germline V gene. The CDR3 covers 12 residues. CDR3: CASSGRAYEQYF. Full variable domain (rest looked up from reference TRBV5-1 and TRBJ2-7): KAGVTQTPRYLIKTRGQQVTLSCSPISGHRSVSWYQQTPGQGLQFLFEYFSETQRNKGNFPGRFSGRQFSNSRSEMNVSTLELGDSALYLCASSGRAYEQYFGPGTRLTVT.

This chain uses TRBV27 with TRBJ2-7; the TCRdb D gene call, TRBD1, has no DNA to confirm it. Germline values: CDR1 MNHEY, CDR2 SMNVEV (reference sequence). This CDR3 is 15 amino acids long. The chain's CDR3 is CASSLRQGLPYEQYF.

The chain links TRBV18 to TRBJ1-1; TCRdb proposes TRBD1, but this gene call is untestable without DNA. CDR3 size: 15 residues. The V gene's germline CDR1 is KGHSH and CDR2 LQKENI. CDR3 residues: CASSPDSQMNTEAFF.